These 14 T cell receptor beta chains share one sample of origin, sequenced in a study of tumor-infiltrating T cells and Merkel cell polyomavirus. Study information: The T cells studied were KLL-specific CD8+ cells against Merkel polyomavirus.

TCRdb keeps only in-frame clones here, not all; method: immunoSEQ multiplex PCR. The data hold more than 20,000 clones, with roughly 85% observed a single time. Every patient's tumor was robustly positive for Merkel cell polyomavirus Large T antigen on immunohistochemistry. The source material was lymph node tissue. These receptors were taken from a man in his fifties with Merkel cell carcinoma.

V is TRBV30 and J is TRBJ2-7; D unresolved. Looked up from germline, CDR1 is GTSNPN and CDR2 is SVGIG (reference sequence). V lost 1 base and J lost 1, with 2 bases in between. This CDR3 is 11 amino acids long. The CDR3 is CAWSASYEQYF. In nucleotides, the CDR3 is TGTGCCTGGAGTGCATCCTACGAGCAGTACTTC.

The chain has TRBV28 and TRBJ1-2; 9 positions agree with TRBD1. Looked up from germline, CDR1 is MDHEN and CDR2 is SYDVKM. The CDR3 covers 16 residues. V was clipped by 5 bases and J by 6 bases; unmatched bases: 13. The CDR3 is CASSLPRITGGNGYTF. For the CDR3, the DNA is TGTGCCAGCAGTCTACCACGGATTACAGGGGGCAATGGCTACACCTTC.

This chain uses TRBV7-9 with TRBJ2-6; 12 nucleotides match TRBD1. V lost 8 bases, J lost 2 bases, and 7 bases stayed unmatched. Per germline, CDR1 SEHNR and CDR2 FQNEAQ (reference sequence). The CDR3 runs to 17 residues. The chain's CDR3 is CASQRDRGLAGANVLTF. CDR3 sequence (DNA): TGTGCCAGCCAGAGGGACAGGGGGCTAGCTGGGGCCAACGTCCTGACTTTC.

The chain uses TRBV6-1 and TRBJ2-6; D is possibly TRBD1 (6 bases). This CDR3 has 15 residues. CDR1 MNHNS and CDR2 SASEGT come from the germline V gene. V dropped 1 base and J dropped 2 bases, with 6 bases sitting between them. CDR3 coding DNA: TGTGCCAGCAGTGAAGACAGGGCTGGGGCCAACGTCCTGACTTTC. Amino acids: CASSEDRAGANVLTF.

V is TRBV7-9 and J is TRBJ2-1; 14 bases match TRBD2. CDR3 size: 19 residues. V lost 3 bases and J lost 5; bases outside the gene matches: 12. Germline CDR1 reads SEHNR; CDR2 reads FQNEAQ (reference sequence). The CDR3 region is CASSLPEKRLAGGNNEQFF. CDR3 bases: TGTGCCAGCAGCTTGCCCGAGAAACGACTAGCGGGGGGGAACAATGAGCAGTTCTTC.

This sequence joins TRBV5-4 and TRBJ1-1; the D gene is possibly TRBD1 (5 bases). The CDR3 covers 15 residues. Trimming shortened V by 0 bases and J by 2 bases, and 11 bases separated the two germline ends. The germline V gene encodes CDR1 SGHNT and CDR2 YYREEE (reference sequence). For the CDR3, the DNA is TGTGCCAGCAGCTTGGAGGCAGGGAAAAACACTGAAGCTTTCTTT. This translates into CASSLEAGKNTEAFF. The entire variable domain, with the rest obtained from reference TRBV5-4 and TRBJ1-1, is as follows: ETGVTQSPTHLIKTRGQQVTLRCSSQSGHNTVSWYQQALGQGPQFIFQYYREEENGRGNFPPRFSGLQFPNYSSELNVNALELDDSALYLCASSLEAGKNTEAFFGQGTRLTVV.

V gene TRBV7-3 combines with J gene TRBJ2-3; TRBD2 might be the D (8 bases). The germline V and J ends were trimmed by 5 bases and 4 bases, with 25 bases remaining between them. The germline V gene has CDR1 SGHTA and CDR2 FQGTGA. CDR3 size: 18 residues. The CDR3 region is CASSNVETGTGGADTQYF. In nucleotides, the CDR3 is TGTGCCAGCAGCAACGTCGAGACAGGGACGGGGGGGGCAGATACGCAGTATTTT.

The CDR3 sequence is CASSFPWTSGVGGTDTQYF. The CDR3 DNA reads TGTGCCAGCAGCTTTCCCTGGACTAGCGGGGTGGGGGGCACAGATACGCAGTATTTT. This chain uses TRBV7-2 with TRBJ2-3; 12 bases are shared with TRBD2. The V and J ends lost 3 bases and 1 base, in that order; junction bases with no gene match: 11. The CDR3 contains 19 residues. Germline CDR1 SGHTA, CDR2 FQGNSA.

This chain uses TRBV30 with TRBJ2-1; D is perhaps TRBD2 (6 bases). Germline V CDR1 and CDR2: GTSNPN, SVGIG (reference sequence). Trimming removed 2 bases from V and 5 bases from J, with 10 bases in between. The CDR3 sequence is 13 residues long. Here the CDR3 DNA reads TGTGCCTGGAGTTCCGGGGGAAACAATGAGCAGTTCTTC. Amino acids: CAWSSGGNNEQFF.

This chain links TRBV4-1 with TRBJ1-6; no reliable D call. V lost 0 bases and J 7 bases, leaving 7 bases between the germline ends. The V gene's germline CDR1 is MGHRA and CDR2 YSYEKL. The CDR3 covers 14 residues. The CDR3 spells CASSQEGTNSPLHF. As DNA, the CDR3 is TGCGCCAGCAGCCAAGAGGGCACGAATTCACCCCTCCACTTT.

The chain carries TRBV10-2 and TRBJ2-5; 14 positions match TRBD2. The germline gives CDR1 WSHSY, CDR2 SAAADI. Germline trimming cut 11 bases from V and 5 bases from J; bases unmatched to any gene: 10. The CDR3 loop spans 15 amino acids. CDR3 amino acids: CAARLAGGPGETQYF. In nucleotides, the CDR3 is TGCGCCGCTCGACTAGCGGGGGGGCCGGGGGAGACCCAGTACTTC.

The chain combines TRBV10-3 with TRBJ1-2, with 7 bases lining up with TRBD1. Unmatched junction bases numbered 9, after V lost 7 bases and J lost 4 bases. Germline CDR1 ENHRY, CDR2 SYGVKD. The CDR3 has 14 residues. The CDR3 bases are TGTGCCATCACCAACACAGGGGAGGCCTATGGCTACACCTTC. Residues: CAITNTGEAYGYTF.

This chain connects TRBV4-2 to TRBJ2-7; the D gene is possibly TRBD2 (5 bases). The CDR3 consists of 14 residues. CDR1 LGHNA and CDR2 YNFKEQ come from the germline V gene. V gave up 4 bases and J gave up 7 bases, with 17 bases separating them. The CDR3 loop is CASSPQLRAWEQYF. For the CDR3, the DNA is TGTGCCAGCAGCCCCCAGCTGCGGGCTTGGGAGCAGTACTTC.

The V gene is TRBV5-5, the J gene TRBJ2-1; D not certain. Germline V gene data show CDR1 as SGHKS and CDR2 as YYEKEE (reference sequence). This CDR3 comprises 12 residues. Between the trimmed V and J ends, which lost 3 bases and 7 bases, there was a span of 8 bases. In DNA, the CDR3 is TGTGCCAGCAGCTCGGTAGTGAATGAGCAGTTCTTC. Its translation: CASSSVVNEQFF.